Listed below are T cell receptor beta chains from one sample, sequenced in a study of spatial heterogeneity in lung cancer. TCRdb processed the 5' RACE reads anew with MiXCR; each CDR3 protein has one entry. The table has over 800 distinct CDR3 sequences, 30% to 35% seen once. The source material was normal lung tissue next to the tumor, sampled at surgery. Source of these receptors: a male donor with early-stage non-small cell lung cancer. Each CDR3 is given with its conserved first and last residue. Fields, in order: V gene, clone size, J gene, D gene, CDR3 DNA, CDR3 protein. The D gene is left open where the match is weak. Some rows mark clone size as missing; the rest say once, few, many or name a class of expanded clone.

>TRBV7-8|large|TRBJ2-6|TRBD1
TGTGCCAGCAGCGGTTACAGGGGGCCTAGCTCTGGGGCCAACGTCCTGACTTTC
CASSGYRGPSSGANVLTF
>TRBV2|-|TRBJ1-1|-
TGTGCCAGCAGTGAAGGGCTAGAAGCTTTCTTT
CASSEGLEAFF
>TRBV5-6|-|TRBJ1-5|-
TGTGCCAGCAGCCCGAGGTGGAGCAATCAGCCCCAGCATTTT
CASSPRWSNQPQHF
>TRBV4-1|large|TRBJ2-3|-
TGCGCCAGCAGCCAAGTGACAGGCACAGATACGCAGTATTTT
CASSQVTGTDTQYF
>TRBV5-6|once|TRBJ2-3|TRBD2
TGTGCCAGCAGCTTGGGGGTGGGAGGGAAACACTCCACCTCTTACACAGATACGCAGTATTTT
CASSLGVGGKHSTSYTDTQYF
>TRBV3-1|few|TRBJ1-4|-
TGTGCCAGCAGCCCCCTGGGGACAACTAATGAAAAACTGTTTTTT
CASSPLGTTNEKLFF
>TRBV9|large|TRBJ2-1|-
TGTGCCAGCAGCGTAGGAGGGTCAACCTACAATGAGCAGTTCTTC
CASSVGGSTYNEQFF
>TRBV4-1|medium-sized|TRBJ2-7|TRBD1
TGCGCCAGCAGCCGAGCACAGGGGGCTGGGTACGAGCAGTACTTC
CASSRAQGAGYEQYF
>TRBV7-2|medium-sized|TRBJ2-2|-
TGTGCCAGCAGCTTATTAGGACACACCGGGGAGCTGTTTTTT
CASSLLGHTGELFF
>TRBV11-3|large|TRBJ2-5|-
TGTGCCAGCAGCTTAACCAGGGAAGAGACCCAGTACTTC
CASSLTREETQYF
>TRBV14|large|TRBJ2-3|TRBD1
TGTGCCAGCAGCCAAGATCTAGGACAGGGTACCGATACGCAGTATTTT
CASSQDLGQGTDTQYF
>TRBV29-1|few|TRBJ1-6|TRBD1
TGCAGCGTTAGAACAGGGGGCAGGGAATCACCCCTCCACTTT
CSVRTGGRESPLHF
>TRBV29-1|medium-sized|TRBJ2-7|TRBD2
TGCAGTGAACCCCCTCCTAATCGACTAGCGGGGGCGGACGAGCAGTACTTC
CSEPPPNRLAGADEQYF
>TRBV20-1|-|TRBJ2-5|-
TGCAGTGCTAGGCTGGAGACCCAGTACTTC
CSARLETQYF
>TRBV19|large|TRBJ1-5|TRBD1
TGTGCCAGTGGGATCGAGGACAGGGCTAATCAGCCCCAGCATTTT
CASGIEDRANQPQHF
>TRBV9|large|TRBJ1-1|-
TGTGCCAGCAGCCGGGAAGGGGCCGTACATGTGAACACTGAAGCTTTCTTT
CASSREGAVHVNTEAFF
>TRBV5-1|large|TRBJ2-2|-
TGCGCCAGCAGCCCGGACAGAGCCGGGGAGCTGTTTTTT
CASSPDRAGELFF
>TRBV29-1|large|TRBJ2-2|-
TGCAGCGTTAGGGGAGGACCCCAGAACACCGGGGAGCTGTTTTTT
CSVRGGPQNTGELFF
>TRBV7-9|-|TRBJ1-2|-
TGTGCCAGCAGCTTAGCCATCGGGAAGCATGGCTACACCTTC
CASSLAIGKHGYTF
>TRBV27|medium-sized|TRBJ2-7|-
TGTGCCAGCAGTTCCCTAGAGGGTAGCCGGGGATCCGAGCAGTACTTC
CASSSLEGSRGSEQYF
>TRBV24-1|-|TRBJ2-4|TRBD2
TGTGCCACCAGTGATGGGCCTAGCGGGACCATAGCTAGGGCCAAAAACATTCAGTACTTC
CATSDGPSGTIARAKNIQYF
>TRBV4-2|-|TRBJ2-7|-
TGTGCCAGCAGCCAAGATCCACCCTACGAGCAGTACTTC
CASSQDPPYEQYF
>TRBV11-2|few|TRBJ2-3|-
TGTGCCAGCAGCCCCTCGACAGGAACAGATACGCAGTATTTT
CASSPSTGTDTQYF
>TRBV5-1|-|TRBJ1-2|-
TGCGCCAGCAGCTTGTCGAGTCCCAACTATGGCTACACCTTC
CASSLSSPNYGYTF
>TRBV6-2/TRBV6-3|-|TRBJ2-7|-
TGTGCCAGCAACCCGGCCCCGGAGGACGAGCAGTACTTC
CASNPAPEDEQYF
>TRBV29-1|medium-sized|TRBJ2-5|-
TGCAGCGTTGAATCGCCAGGAGGAGGGGAGACCCAGTACTTC
CSVESPGGGETQYF
>TRBV11-2|large|TRBJ2-6|-
TGTGCCAGCAGCTTAGATCTTACAGCTGGGGCCAACGTCCTGACTTTC
CASSLDLTAGANVLTF
>TRBV11-1|-|TRBJ1-2|-
TGTGCCAGCAGCTTCGGGGGCCCCTATGGCTACACCTTC
CASSFGGPYGYTF
>TRBV29-1|-|TRBJ1-2|-
TGCAGCGTTGATGCGGCAGATGGCTACACCTTC
CSVDAADGYTF
>TRBV6-2/TRBV6-3|-|TRBJ2-5|TRBD1
TGTGCCAGCAGGGCGGGACAGGGGGAGACCCAGTACTTC
CASRAGQGETQYF
>TRBV7-2|medium-sized|TRBJ1-5|-
TGTGCCAGCAGCTTAGTGGGTCAGGGGAGGCAGCCCCAGCATTTT
CASSLVGQGRQPQHF
>TRBV6-6|once|TRBJ2-7|-
TGTGCCAGCAGCCACCCGCCCGGATACGAGCAGTACTTC
CASSHPPGYEQYF
>TRBV7-3|-|TRBJ2-7|-
TGTGCCAGCAGCCCAAGGGGGGCAGGGAGAGAGCAGTACTTC
CASSPRGAGREQYF